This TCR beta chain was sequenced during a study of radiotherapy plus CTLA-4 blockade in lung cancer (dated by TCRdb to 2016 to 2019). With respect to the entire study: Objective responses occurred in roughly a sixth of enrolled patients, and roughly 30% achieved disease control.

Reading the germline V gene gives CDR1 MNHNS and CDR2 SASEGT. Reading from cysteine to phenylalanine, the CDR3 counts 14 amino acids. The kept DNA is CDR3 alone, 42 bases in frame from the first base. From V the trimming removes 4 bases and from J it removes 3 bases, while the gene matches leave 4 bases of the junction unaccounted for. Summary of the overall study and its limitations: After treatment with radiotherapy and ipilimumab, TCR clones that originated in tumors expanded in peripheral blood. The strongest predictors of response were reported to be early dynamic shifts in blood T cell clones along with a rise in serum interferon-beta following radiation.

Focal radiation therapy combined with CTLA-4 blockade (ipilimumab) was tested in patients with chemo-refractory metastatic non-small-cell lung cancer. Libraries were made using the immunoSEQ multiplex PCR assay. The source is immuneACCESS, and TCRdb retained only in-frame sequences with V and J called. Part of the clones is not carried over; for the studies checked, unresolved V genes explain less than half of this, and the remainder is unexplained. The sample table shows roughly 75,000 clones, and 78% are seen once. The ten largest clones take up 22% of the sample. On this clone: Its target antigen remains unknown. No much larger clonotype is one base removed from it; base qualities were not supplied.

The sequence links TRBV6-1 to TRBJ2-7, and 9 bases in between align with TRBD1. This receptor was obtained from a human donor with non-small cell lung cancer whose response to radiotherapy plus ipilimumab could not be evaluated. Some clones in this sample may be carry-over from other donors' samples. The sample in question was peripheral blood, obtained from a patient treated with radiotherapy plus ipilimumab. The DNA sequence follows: TGTGCCAGCAGTGGGGGGACAGGGAACTACGAGCAGTACTTC. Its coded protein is CASSGGTGNYEQYF.